The subject of this entry is one T cell receptor (beta chain). TCRdb's copy holds only in-frame clones and misses some; the assay was immunoSEQ multiplex PCR. This sample yields 250,000 or so clones, of which roughly 88% are seen a single time; roughly 1.4% belongs to the top ten. This specimen belongs to a study of blood T cell repertoires in COVID-19. Germline lookup yields CDR1 SGHDN and CDR2 FVKESK. This CDR3 has 15 residues. The V gene lost 0 bases and the J gene lost 3 bases, with 11 bases spanning the gap. The chain couples TRBV14 to TRBJ2-5; D remains unclear. The sample was peripheral blood. This TCR was sampled from a man at least 80 years old with acute or convalescent COVID-19. This chain's CDR3 is CASSQEGRHEETQYF. CDR3 DNA sequence: TGTGCCAGCAGCCAAGAAGGCAGACACGAAGAGACCCAGTACTTC.